This TCR beta chain was identified in a study of T cells expressing NK-cell markers. Production of TCR beta cDNA relied on 5'RACE template switching with UMIs. TCRdb reprocessed the 5' RACE reads and reports one entry per CDR3 protein, with no DNA. This sample's table has about 150,000 distinct CDR3 sequences. The germline V gene has CDR1 LNHNV and CDR2 YYDKDF (reference sequence). This CDR3 comprises 13 residues. The receptor comes from a woman aged 45-65 years in good health. What was sequenced was blood T cells: a sorted CD56 or NKG2C T cell subset, CD4+ or CD8+ T cells, or bulk PBMC T cells (not recorded which). V gene TRBV15 combines with J gene TRBJ2-1; TCRdb selects TRBD1, and the lack of DNA leaves this call unchecked. The CDR3 sequence is CATPSGRGDEQFF.